The next 7 T cell receptor beta chains were all read from a single sample in a study of T cells expressing NK-cell markers. From the 5' RACE reads, TCRdb lists one entry per CDR3 protein and no DNA. Its table records 450,000 to 600,000 distinct CDR3 sequences. Sequencing input: blood T cells: a sorted CD56 or NKG2C T cell subset, CD4+ or CD8+ T cells, or bulk PBMC T cells (not recorded which). These receptors originate from a man younger than 35 in good health.

The rearrangement uses TRBV19 and TRBJ1-5; TCRdb designates TRBD1, a call that cannot be tested without DNA. CDR3 length equals 14 residues. Germline V gene lookup returns CDR1 LNHDA and CDR2 SQIVND (reference sequence). The CDR3 is CASTATGGNQPQHF. Full variable domain (remainder filled in from reference TRBV19 and TRBJ1-5): DGGITQSPKYLFRKEGQNVTLSCEQNLNHDAMYWYRQDPGQGLRLIYYSQIVNDFQKGDIAEGYSVSREKKESFPLTVTSAQKNPTAFYLCASTATGGNQPQHFGDGTRLSIL.

The genes are TRBV12-3 or TRBV12-4 and TRBJ2-2; without DNA, the TCRdb call of TRBD2 cannot be checked. The CDR3 has 15 residues. The CDR3 sequence is CASRELAGGPGELFF.

The rearrangement uses TRBV29-1 and TRBJ2-1; the TCRdb call, TRBD1, lacks DNA for checking. CDR1 SQVTM and CDR2 ANQGSEA come from the germline V gene. The CDR3 totals 14 residues. CDR3 loop: CSVATGGALREQFF.

The V and J genes are TRBV7-9 and TRBJ2-3. CDR3 size: 14 residues. Germline V gene lookup returns CDR1 SEHNR and CDR2 FQNEAQ (reference sequence). The CDR3 sequence: CASSSSGSKDTQYF.

The rearrangement uses TRBV19 and TRBJ1-5. The CDR3 contains 19 residues. The V gene's germline CDR1 is LNHDA and CDR2 SQIVND (reference sequence). The CDR3 spells CASSIRDRLQSGSNQPQHF.

This rearrangement joins TRBV12-3 or TRBV12-4 to TRBJ1-1; TCRdb reports TRBD1, a call that lacks DNA to check it against. The CDR3 has 17 amino acids. CDR3 protein: CASSLIDKGAPRTEAFF.

The rearrangement uses TRBV4-1 and TRBJ1-1. CDR1 and CDR2 (germline): MGHRA, YSYEKL. The CDR3 has 14 residues. This chain's CDR3 is CASSQDSGWSEAFF.